A selection of T cell receptor beta chains follows, all from one sample in a study of cytomegalovirus exposure and HLA in healthy donors. Repertoires were generated with immunoSEQ multiplex PCR, while TCRdb's copy carries only in-frame clones and drops some. The sample has about 140,000 clones, about four fifths seen once. The specimen was PBMCs. The origin of the receptors is a woman between 35 and 50 years old in good health and CMV-seropositive. Each CDR3 is given with its conserved first and last residue. The order of the fields is clone size, V gene, J gene, D gene, CDR3 DNA, CDR3 protein. A D gene is named only where the DNA matches it firmly. Some rows have no size entry. The others give once, few or many, or a class for an expanded clone.

abundance: .; v_gene: TRBV19; j_gene: TRBJ2-3; d_gene: TRBD2; CDR3nt: TGTGCCAGCCTCCGACTAGCGGGAGGTACAGATACGCAGTATTTT; CDR3aa: CASLRLAGGTDTQYF
abundance: few; v_gene: TRBV4-2; j_gene: TRBJ1-5; d_gene: TRBD1; CDR3nt: TGTGCCAGCAGCCAAGATGGGGACAGGGGGCGATTCCCCCAGCATTTT; CDR3aa: CASSQDGDRGRFPQHF
abundance: once; v_gene: TRBV28; j_gene: TRBJ2-7; d_gene: TRBD1; CDR3nt: TGTGCCAGCAGACCAGGGGGAATGCACGAGCAGTACTTC; CDR3aa: CASRPGGMHEQYF
abundance: .; v_gene: TRBV5-1; j_gene: TRBJ2-2; d_gene: .; CDR3nt: TGCGCCAGCAGCCTCGTCTGGACTGGAAACACCGGGGAGCTGTTTTTT; CDR3aa: CASSLVWTGNTGELFF
abundance: once; v_gene: TRBV2; j_gene: TRBJ1-1; d_gene: .; CDR3nt: TGTGCCAGTTCACCCCACCCCGCGGCTGAAGCTTTCTTT; CDR3aa: CASSPHPAAEAFF
abundance: .; v_gene: TRBV5-1; j_gene: TRBJ2-4; d_gene: .; CDR3nt: TGCGCCAGCAGCCTCACTACGAGCGAAAACATTCAGTACTTC; CDR3aa: CASSLTTSENIQYF
abundance: .; v_gene: TRBV5-1; j_gene: TRBJ2-1; d_gene: TRBD2; CDR3nt: TGCGCCAGCAGCAAAGGGACTAGCGGGATGGTCGATGAGCAGTTCTTC; CDR3aa: CASSKGTSGMVDEQFF
abundance: few; v_gene: TRBV5-4; j_gene: TRBJ1-2; d_gene: .; CDR3nt: TGTGCCAGCAGCGATTATTGGGGGCTAGGCTATGGCTACACCTTC; CDR3aa: CASSDYWGLGYGYTF
abundance: .; v_gene: TRBV12-2; j_gene: TRBJ2-3; d_gene: .; CDR3nt: TGTGCAAGCCTTAGCGGGGTCACAGATACGCAGTATTTT; CDR3aa: CASLSGVTDTQYF
abundance: .; v_gene: TRBV6-5; j_gene: TRBJ1-2; d_gene: .; CDR3nt: TGTGCCAGCAGTCAGGCTAACTATGGCTACACCTTC; CDR3aa: CASSQANYGYTF
abundance: .; v_gene: TRBV29-1; j_gene: TRBJ2-1; d_gene: .; CDR3nt: TGCAGCGTTGATCGGCCGCCGAGGTTGAACAATGAGCAGTTCTTC; CDR3aa: CSVDRPPRLNNEQFF
abundance: .; v_gene: TRBV19; j_gene: TRBJ2-1; d_gene: TRBD2; CDR3nt: TGTGCCAGTAGCCTAGCGGGAGGGTACAATGAGCAGTTCTTC; CDR3aa: CASSLAGGYNEQFF
abundance: .; v_gene: TRBV5-1; j_gene: TRBJ2-2; d_gene: .; CDR3nt: TGCGCCAGCAGCTTGGACGTGCTCGCCGGCACCGGGGAGCTGTTTTTT; CDR3aa: CASSLDVLAGTGELFF
abundance: .; v_gene: TRBV29-1; j_gene: TRBJ2-5; d_gene: .; CDR3nt: TGCAGCACTAACAGAGGGTATCAAGAGACCCAGTACTTC; CDR3aa: CSTNRGYQETQYF
abundance: .; v_gene: TRBV29-1; j_gene: TRBJ1-3; d_gene: .; CDR3nt: TGCAGCGTGGGGGCAGGAGCAGACACCATATATTTT; CDR3aa: CSVGAGADTIYF
abundance: .; v_gene: TRBV7-9; j_gene: TRBJ2-2; d_gene: TRBD2; CDR3nt: TGTTCCAGCAGTTATACCGGGACTAGCGGGAACACCGGGGAGCTGTTTTTT; CDR3aa: CSSSYTGTSGNTGELFF
abundance: .; v_gene: TRBV18; j_gene: TRBJ2-5; d_gene: TRBD1; CDR3nt: TGTGCCAGCTCACCACCGGACAGGGTGGGAGAGACCCAGTACTTC; CDR3aa: CASSPPDRVGETQYF
abundance: .; v_gene: TRBV29-1; j_gene: TRBJ2-5; d_gene: .; CDR3nt: TGCAGCGCTGGAAGGGGATTCCAAGAGACCCAGTACTTC; CDR3aa: CSAGRGFQETQYF
abundance: many; v_gene: TRBV7-9; j_gene: TRBJ1-4; d_gene: TRBD1; CDR3nt: TGTGCCAGCAGCCCTGGACAGGGGGTTGGTGAAAAACTGTTTTTT; CDR3aa: CASSPGQGVGEKLFF
abundance: .; v_gene: TRBV5-1; j_gene: TRBJ2-5; d_gene: .; CDR3nt: TGCGCCAGCAGCTTGCAGGGGAGAGAGACCCAGTACTTC; CDR3aa: CASSLQGRETQYF
abundance: .; v_gene: TRBV19; j_gene: TRBJ1-5; d_gene: TRBD1; CDR3nt: TGTGCCAGTAGTTCCCGGGACAGCCAACAGCCCCAGCATTTT; CDR3aa: CASSSRDSQQPQHF
abundance: .; v_gene: TRBV6-5; j_gene: TRBJ2-1; d_gene: .; CDR3nt: TGTGCCAGCAGTTACCGGGGCGGGAACTACAATGAGCAGTTCTTC; CDR3aa: CASSYRGGNYNEQFF
abundance: few; v_gene: TRBV10-3; j_gene: TRBJ1-2; d_gene: TRBD1; CDR3nt: TGTGCCATCAGCAATACCGGGACAGGGTACTATGGCTACACCTTC; CDR3aa: CAISNTGTGYYGYTF
abundance: .; v_gene: TRBV7-9; j_gene: TRBJ2-7; d_gene: .; CDR3nt: TGTGCCAGCAGCTCTCTCTCCTACGAGCAGTACTTC; CDR3aa: CASSSLSYEQYF
abundance: .; v_gene: TRBV9; j_gene: TRBJ2-1; d_gene: TRBD2; CDR3nt: TGTGCCAGCAGCGCGGGACTAGCGGGAGTTCACTACAATGAGCAGTTCTTC; CDR3aa: CASSAGLAGVHYNEQFF
abundance: .; v_gene: TRBV5-1; j_gene: TRBJ2-2; d_gene: .; CDR3nt: TGCGCCAGCAGCCCCGGTGCAGGGAACACCGGGGAGCTGTTTTTT; CDR3aa: CASSPGAGNTGELFF
abundance: .; v_gene: TRBV27; j_gene: TRBJ1-2; d_gene: .; CDR3nt: TGTGCCAGCAGTTCTGGGGCGCACTATGGCTACACCTTC; CDR3aa: CASSSGAHYGYTF
abundance: .; v_gene: TRBV5-6; j_gene: TRBJ2-7; d_gene: .; CDR3nt: TGTGCCAGCAGCTTGATGGGGGGAGGAGGGTACGAGCAGTACTTC; CDR3aa: CASSLMGGGGYEQYF
abundance: .; v_gene: TRBV28; j_gene: TRBJ2-7; d_gene: TRBD2; CDR3nt: TGTGCCAGCAGTCCCGGGGGGGGCTACGAGCAGTACTTC; CDR3aa: CASSPGGGYEQYF
abundance: .; v_gene: TRBV29-1; j_gene: TRBJ2-7; d_gene: TRBD1; CDR3nt: TGCAGCGTTGAAAAAGGGACAGGCTACGAGCAGTACTTC; CDR3aa: CSVEKGTGYEQYF
abundance: once; v_gene: TRBV2; j_gene: TRBJ2-3; d_gene: .; CDR3nt: TGTGCCAGCAGTGAAGGCCTTAGCGCAGATACGCAGTATTTT; CDR3aa: CASSEGLSADTQYF
abundance: .; v_gene: TRBV4-1; j_gene: TRBJ2-4; d_gene: .; CDR3nt: TGCGCCAGCAGCCAGGGATGGGGGGGGGCAGGAAACATTCAGTACTTC; CDR3aa: CASSQGWGGAGNIQYF
abundance: .; v_gene: TRBV19; j_gene: TRBJ2-5; d_gene: TRBD2; CDR3nt: TGTGCCAGTAGTATAAGACTAGCGGAGCCGCAAGAGACCCAGTACTTC; CDR3aa: CASSIRLAEPQETQYF
abundance: .; v_gene: TRBV14; j_gene: TRBJ2-1; d_gene: TRBD2; CDR3nt: TGTGCCAGCAGCCTCGGGACTAGCGGCCTCTCGACAGGGGAGCAGTTCTTC; CDR3aa: CASSLGTSGLSTGEQFF
abundance: .; v_gene: TRBV29-1; j_gene: TRBJ1-5; d_gene: .; CDR3nt: TGCAGCGTTGTAGGAGGGCCCAATCAGCCCCAGCATTTT; CDR3aa: CSVVGGPNQPQHF
abundance: .; v_gene: TRBV4-2; j_gene: TRBJ1-2; d_gene: .; CDR3nt: TGTGCCAGCAGCCAAGGCCAAGGAGGGTCGAACTATGGCTACACCTTC; CDR3aa: CASSQGQGGSNYGYTF
abundance: .; v_gene: TRBV19; j_gene: TRBJ1-5; d_gene: .; CDR3nt: TGTGCCAGTAGTCCCGGGGTTAGCAATCAGCCCCAGCATTTT; CDR3aa: CASSPGVSNQPQHF
abundance: .; v_gene: TRBV20-1; j_gene: TRBJ2-7; d_gene: .; CDR3nt: TGCAGTGCTAGGGACATCTACGAGCAGTACTTC; CDR3aa: CSARDIYEQYF
abundance: .; v_gene: TRBV7-2; j_gene: TRBJ2-5; d_gene: TRBD2; CDR3nt: TGTGCCAGCAGCCAGCGGGAGCGGGAGACCCAGTACTTC; CDR3aa: CASSQRERETQYF